This TCR beta chain was sequenced in a study of PD-1 blockade in mismatch repair-deficient tumors. Turning to the study itself: Patients had fewer than 15 mismatch repair-deficient cancer types and were previously treated and progressing. The study, taken as a whole, reports: Rapid post-treatment expansion, then contraction, generally preceding radiologic response, marked tumor-resident clones. Three of seven peptides expanded clones, giving roughly 150 unique blood TCRs.

As for this clone: Its antigen is unknown.

Using immunoSEQ multiplex PCR, the repertoire was profiled, and TCRdb retains in-frame clones only, with some absent. The sample shows thousands of clones, around nine tenths of them seen only once. Indicated time point: roughly nine-day in vitro stimulation with candidate neoantigen peptide 7. This specimen consisted of cells cultured in vitro, obtained from a patient treated with pembrolizumab. This TCR came from an adult with mismatch repair-deficient cancer.

The CDR3 sequence: CASSSVRADEKLFF. CDR3 in DNA: TGTGCCAGCAGCTCAGTGAGGGCAGATGAAAAACTGTTTTTT. The rearrangement joins TRBV7-6 to TRBJ1-4; D is uncertain. CDR3 size: 14 residues. CDR1 and CDR2 (germline): SGHVS, FNYEAQ. V was shortened by 4 bases and J by 6 bases, with 12 bases between the two germline ends.